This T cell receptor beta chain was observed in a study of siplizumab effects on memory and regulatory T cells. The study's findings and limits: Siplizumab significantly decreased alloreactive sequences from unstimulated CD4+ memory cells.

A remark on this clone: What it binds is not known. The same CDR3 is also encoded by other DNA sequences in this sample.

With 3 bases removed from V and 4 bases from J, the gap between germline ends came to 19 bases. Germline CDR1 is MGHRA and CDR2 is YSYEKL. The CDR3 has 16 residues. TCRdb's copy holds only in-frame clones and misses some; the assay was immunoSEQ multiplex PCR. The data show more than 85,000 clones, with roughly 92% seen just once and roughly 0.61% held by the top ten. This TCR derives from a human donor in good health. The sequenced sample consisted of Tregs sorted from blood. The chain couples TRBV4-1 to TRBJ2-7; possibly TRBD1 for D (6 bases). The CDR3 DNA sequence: TGCGCCAGCAGCCAGATCACGGACAGCCTTTATTACGAGCAGTACTTC. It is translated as CASSQITDSLYYEQYF.